The clone carrying this TCR beta chain occurred many times. This entry is derived from a study of HIV-infected patients and healthy controls. cDNA was made from about 500 ng RNA using alpha and beta constant primers. Separate chain-specific third strand synthesis with multiplexing indices produced the alpha and beta libraries. The library got P5 and P7 elements plus a second index, then an approximately 22-cycle PCR. One entry per CDR3 protein, called by TCRdb with MiXCR from the 5' RACE reads. The repertoire holds 9,500 to 13,000 distinct CDR3 sequences, with roughly 4.8% as singletons. No cell fractionation was done, so the repertoire covers all unsorted peripheral blood T cells. Trimming cost V 4 bases and J 1 base, with 10 bases left between them. This CDR3 has 14 amino acids. In germline, CDR1 is MDHEN, CDR2 SYDVKM.

The genes are TRBV28 and TRBJ2-5; D perhaps matches TRBD1 (5 bases). Sample: blood, taken before antiretroviral therapy. The TCR was taken from an adult with HIV infection. The CDR3 nucleotides read TGTGCCAGCAGTTCTGGTGACAGCCAAGAGACCCAGTACTTC. Protein: CASSSGDSQETQYF.